This is a list of T cell receptor beta chains from one sample in a study of CD8 T cells in Susac syndrome. Each CDR3 protein is one row after TCRdb ran MiXCR on the immunoSEQ multiplex PCR reads. The table records a few hundred thousand distinct CDR3 sequences, 70% to 90% of them present only once. Sample: CD8+ T cells from PBMCs. The receptors were gathered from a human donor with multiple sclerosis. Both conserved end residues are part of each CDR3. A D gene is named only where the DNA matches it firmly. Where a row states a size, it is once, few, many or the class of an expanded clone; other rows omit it.

cdr3_length | j_call | v_call | clone_size | d_call | cdr3_aa | cdr3_nt
16 | TRBJ2-2 | TRBV5-1 | once | NA | CASSFPEGVRTGELFF | TGCGCCAGCAGCTTCCCCGAGGGGGTGAGGACCGGGGAGCTGTTTTTT
15 | TRBJ2-2 | TRBV4-1 | NA | TRBD2 | CASSQLAENTGELFF | TGCGCCAGCAGCCAACTAGCGGAGAACACCGGGGAGCTGTTTTTT
15 | TRBJ1-2 | TRBV9 | NA | NA | CASSVGTWGGDGYTF | TGTGCCAGCAGCGTAGGCACATGGGGGGGCGATGGCTACACCTTC
14 | TRBJ1-1 | TRBV28 | NA | TRBD1 | CASTMGQGVPEAFF | TGTGCCAGCACAATGGGACAGGGAGTCCCTGAAGCTTTCTTT
15 | TRBJ2-1 | TRBV7-2 | NA | TRBD2 | CASSSPTSGRGEQFF | TGTGCCAGCAGCTCACCGACTAGCGGGAGAGGCGAGCAGTTCTTC
10 | TRBJ2-7 | TRBV28 | NA | TRBD1 | CGTGRYEQYF | TGCGGGACAGGCCGGTACGAGCAGTACTTC
15 | TRBJ2-3 | TRBV7-9 | NA | NA | CASSLYQTSTDTQYF | TGTGCCAGCAGCTTATATCAGACAAGCACAGATACGCAGTATTTT
16 | TRBJ2-3 | TRBV25-1 | NA | TRBD1 | CASSGLDRESTDTQYF | TGTGCCAGCAGTGGACTGGACAGGGAAAGCACAGATACGCAGTATTTT
17 | TRBJ2-5 | TRBV27 | NA | TRBD2 | CACSYSSGTSGGETQYF | TGTGCCTGCAGTTACAGCTCCGGGACTAGCGGTGGAGAGACCCAGTACTTC
15 | TRBJ2-5 | TRBV9 | NA | TRBD1 | CASSSEDRAQETQYF | TGTGCCAGCAGCTCTGAAGACAGGGCTCAAGAGACCCAGTACTTC
15 | TRBJ2-7 | TRBV20-1 | NA | TRBD2 | CSAREVAGELYEQYF | TGCAGTGCTAGAGAGGTAGCGGGAGAGCTCTACGAGCAGTACTTC
14 | TRBJ1-1 | TRBV5-5 | NA | NA | CASSQEASSTEAFF | TGTGCCAGCAGTCAGGAGGCTAGCAGCACTGAAGCTTTCTTT
15 | TRBJ1-5 | TRBV6-1 | NA | NA | CASSEWGETRQPQHF | TGTGCCAGCAGTGAATGGGGGGAGACCCGGCAGCCCCAGCATTTT
15 | TRBJ2-7 | TRBV29-1 | NA | NA | CSVEGGDQAYYEQYF | TGCAGCGTTGAAGGAGGGGACCAAGCCTACTACGAGCAGTACTTC
12 | TRBJ2-1 | TRBV6-5 | NA | NA | CASSLAPNEQFF | TGTGCCAGCAGTCTCGCCCCCAATGAGCAGTTCTTC
14 | TRBJ2-1 | TRBV5-1 | NA | TRBD1 | CASGIPGGHNEQFF | TGCGCCAGCGGAATCCCAGGGGGACACAATGAGCAGTTCTTC
13 | TRBJ1-1 | TRBV27 | NA | TRBD1 | CASSGQENTEAFF | TGTGCCAGCAGCGGACAGGAAAACACTGAAGCTTTCTTT
16 | TRBJ2-3 | TRBV9 | once | TRBD2 | CASSVGVAGAEDTQYF | TGTGCCAGCAGCGTAGGAGTAGCGGGAGCGGAAGATACGCAGTATTTT
17 | TRBJ1-1 | TRBV12-3/TRBV12-4 | once | TRBD1 | CASSHGQGVSMNTEAFF | TGTGCCAGCAGTCACGGACAGGGTGTATCCATGAACACTGAAGCTTTCTTT
14 | TRBJ2-5 | TRBV7-2 | NA | NA | CASSLTTSQETQYF | TGTGCCAGCAGCTTAACGACTTCCCAAGAGACCCAGTACTTC
11 | TRBJ2-1 | TRBV27 | NA | NA | CASSFFDEQFF | TGTGCCAGCAGTTTTTTCGATGAGCAGTTCTTC
15 | TRBJ2-3 | TRBV5-1 | once | NA | CASSLEGVGTDTQYF | TGCGCCAGCAGCTTGGAGGGGGTTGGCACAGATACGCAGTATTTT
18 | TRBJ2-1 | TRBV4-2 | few | TRBD2 | CASSPNPLAGGPMDEQFF | TGTGCCAGCAGCCCCAACCCGCTAGCGGGAGGGCCTATGGATGAGCAGTTCTTC
13 | TRBJ2-7 | TRBV29-1 | NA | TRBD2 | CSVFGGRPYEQYF | TGCAGCGTTTTCGGCGGGAGACCCTACGAGCAGTACTTC
14 | TRBJ1-5 | TRBV6-1 | NA | NA | CASTNPWDYQPQHF | TGTGCCAGCACTAATCCTTGGGATTACCAGCCCCAGCATTTT
13 | TRBJ2-1 | TRBV9 | once | TRBD2 | CASSPGTSSEQFF | TGTGCCAGCAGCCCGGGGACTAGTTCTGAGCAGTTCTTC
16 | TRBJ2-1 | TRBV2 | NA | TRBD2 | CASSGDLAGSYNEQFF | TGTGCCAGCAGTGGTGACTTAGCGGGGTCCTACAATGAGCAGTTCTTC
14 | TRBJ2-2 | TRBV27 | NA | NA | CASSDSPVAGELFF | TGTGCCAGCTCGGACTCCCCAGTGGCCGGGGAGCTGTTTTTT
15 | TRBJ2-5 | TRBV28 | NA | NA | CASSLKSGGGETQYF | TGTGCCAGCAGTCTGAAGTCAGGGGGGGGAGAGACCCAGTACTTC
15 | TRBJ2-5 | TRBV9 | NA | NA | CASSPHRGIGETQYF | TGTGCCAGCAGCCCCCATCGCGGGATAGGCGAGACCCAGTACTTC
13 | TRBJ2-1 | TRBV24-1 | once | NA | CATSPVTVNEQFF | TGTGCCACCAGTCCCGTGACAGTCAATGAGCAGTTCTTC
18 | TRBJ1-5 | TRBV19 | NA | NA | CASNPGTARTYSNQPQHF | TGTGCCAGTAATCCTGGAACAGCCCGAACCTATAGCAATCAGCCCCAGCATTTT